The clone carrying this TCR beta chain was seen a few times. This sample is drawn from a study of blood T cell repertoires in COVID-19. Profiled with immunoSEQ multiplex PCR; TCRdb holds only in-frame clones, not every one. Of 370,000 or so clones listed, about 87% are singletons. The sequencing input was PBMCs or T cells enriched from blood (not recorded which). This TCR derives from a man aged 30 to 45 who had recovered from COVID-19.

Here the CDR3 DNA reads TGTGCCAGCAGCTTCGGTTTGGGGGGTTCCACAGATACGCAGTATTTT. Its translation: CASSFGLGGSTDTQYF. The chain recombines TRBV7-2 with TRBJ2-3; TRBD2 is a possible D gene (6 bases). The CDR3 is 16 residues long. CDR1 and CDR2 from the germline V gene are SGHTA and FQGNSA. V was cut by 3 bases and J by 2 bases, with 15 bases left in between.